Listed here is a single T cell receptor (beta chain). These data come from a study of blood T cell repertoires in COVID-19. In the study overall: Acute-phase and convalescent COVID-19 samples originated in the United States, Italy and Spain. In each case, the material was cDNA or gDNA derived from T cells, B-cell-depleted T cells, or PBMCs.

Per the authors' pipeline: Estimated nucleated cell counts came from reference gene primer amplification. Profiled with immunoSEQ multiplex PCR; TCRdb holds only in-frame clones, not every one. From that table come the V and J calls and clone size; the DNA was used to work out D and trimming. The sample records about 92,000 clones, 85% being singletons. The CDR3 runs 15 residues. The V and J ends lost 1 base and 0 bases respectively, with 7 bases between them. From germline, CDR1 is SGHTA and CDR2 FQGTGA. The J gene is TRBJ2-1, the V gene TRBV7-3; no definite D call. This clonotype was obtained from a man older than 75 with acute or convalescent COVID-19. Sequencing was carried out using peripheral blood. The CDR3 DNA follows: TGTGCCAGCAGCTTAAACTCTATCTCCTACAATGAGCAGTTCTTC. Translated, it gives CASSLNSISYNEQFF.